This T cell receptor beta chain was identified during a study of blood T cells in healthy people across ages. A second about 6 to 11 cycle PCR used barcoded and J-beta primers. TCRdb re-derived calls from the 5' RACE reads in MiXCR, one entry per CDR3 protein. The sample lists 850,000 to 1,000,000 distinct CDR3 sequences, about 48% occurring once. CDR1 MDHEN and CDR2 SYDVKM come from the germline V gene. The CDR3 length is 11 residues. V was pared by 8 bases and J by 13 bases, with 15 bases between. This chain links TRBV28 with TRBJ2-4, with TRBD1 as a possible D gene (6 bases). The TCR was taken from a man aged 25 to 40 in good health. The sample was blood. The CDR3: CASRTQGEQYF. In DNA form, the CDR3 reads TGTGCCAGCCGGACACAGGGTGAGCAGTACTTC. The variable domain in full, with the rest retrieved from reference TRBV28 and TRBJ2-4, is DVKVTQSSRYLVKRTGEKVFLECVQDMDHENMFWYRQDPGLGLRLIYFSYDVKMKEKGDIPEGYSVSREKKERFSLILESASTNQTSMYLCASRTQGEQYFGAGTRLSVL.